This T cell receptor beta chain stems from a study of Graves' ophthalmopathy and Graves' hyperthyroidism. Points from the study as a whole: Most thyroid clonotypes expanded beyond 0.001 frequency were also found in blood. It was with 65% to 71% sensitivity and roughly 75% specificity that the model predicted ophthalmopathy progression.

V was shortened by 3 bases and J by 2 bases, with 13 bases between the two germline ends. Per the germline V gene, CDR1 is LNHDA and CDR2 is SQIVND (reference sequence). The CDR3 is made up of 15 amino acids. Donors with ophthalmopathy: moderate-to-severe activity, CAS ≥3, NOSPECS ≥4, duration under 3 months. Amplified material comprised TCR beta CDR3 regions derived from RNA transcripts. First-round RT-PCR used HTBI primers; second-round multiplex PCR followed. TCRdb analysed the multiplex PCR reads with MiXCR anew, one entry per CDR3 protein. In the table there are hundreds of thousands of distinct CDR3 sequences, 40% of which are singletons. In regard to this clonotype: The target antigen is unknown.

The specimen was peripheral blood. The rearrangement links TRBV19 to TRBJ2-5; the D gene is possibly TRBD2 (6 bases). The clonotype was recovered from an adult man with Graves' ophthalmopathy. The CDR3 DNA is TGTGCCAGTAGTATTACTAGCCATTCGCAAGAGACCCAGTACTTC. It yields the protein CASSITSHSQETQYF.